Following are 8 T cell receptor beta chains from one sample sequenced in a study of OX40 agonist ivuxolimab in advanced cancers. Assay used: immunoSEQ multiplex PCR; TCRdb lists only in-frame clones, some missing. Among roughly 60,000 clones listed, around 85% were seen once. Sequenced material: CD4+ or CD8+ T cells sorted from blood, taken in a trial of the OX40 agonist ivuxolimab. These receptors all stem from an adult with an advanced solid tumor such as melanoma, head and neck, liver or kidney cancer.

The rearrangement uses TRBV19 and TRBJ2-7, with 8 bases aligning to TRBD2. This CDR3 comprises 17 residues. Germline V CDR1 and CDR2: LNHDA, SQIVND (reference sequence). The V gene end was trimmed by 5 bases and the J gene end by 1 base; junction bases not matched to a gene: 13. CDR3 protein: CASSLRGTSGNSYEQYF. CDR3 coding DNA: TGTGCCAGTAGTTTACGAGGCACTAGCGGAAATTCCTACGAGCAGTACTTC.

This chain connects TRBV27 to TRBJ2-2; 10 bases map to TRBD1. The CDR3 runs 15 residues. Trimming at V came to 6 bases and at J to 6 bases, leaving 7 bases not matched to a gene. Germline V gene data show CDR1 as MNHEY and CDR2 as SMNVEV (reference sequence). The CDR3 nucleotides read TGTGCCAGCAGGGCCCGGACAGGGGGGGCCGGGGAGCTGTTTTTT. Protein product: CASRARTGGAGELFF.

The chain carries TRBV6-1 and TRBJ1-3, with 8 positions matching TRBD1. The ends lost 11 bases at V and 2 bases at J; junction bases unmatched: 5. Germline V lookup: CDR1 MNHNS, CDR2 SASEGT. This CDR3 region has 13 residues. The CDR3 DNA reads as TGTGCCGGAGGACAGGGAGCTGGAAACACCATATATTTT. Translating gives CAGGQGAGNTIYF.

The chain recombines TRBV23-1 with TRBJ2-1; D assignment may be TRBD1 or TRBD2 (6 bases each). TRBV23-1 is sorted into the ORF group, with uncertain function. The ends were cut back, 2 bases at V and 2 bases at J, with 19 bases in the middle. CDR3 size: 18 residues. The CDR3, as DNA: TGCGCCAGCAGTCAAGGGGGCGGCGGGGAAGGTACCTACAATGAGCAGTTCTTC. Translating gives CASSQGGGGEGTYNEQFF.

The chain recombines TRBV4-2 with TRBJ1-6; 9 nucleotides align to TRBD1. Germline V gives CDR1 LGHNA, CDR2 YNFKEQ. CDR3 length: 14 residues. The V gene end was trimmed by 3 bases and the J gene end by 7 bases; junction bases not matched to a gene: 1. The CDR3 is CASSHDRGNSPLHF. CDR3 sequence (DNA): TGTGCCAGCAGCCACGACAGGGGGAATTCACCCCTCCACTTT.

The chain combines TRBV27 with TRBJ2-7; 14 bases align to TRBD2. V gave up 2 bases and J gave up 3 bases; unmatched junction bases: 18. This CDR3 has 21 amino acids. Germline assignment: CDR1 MNHEY and CDR2 SMNVEV (reference sequence). In DNA, the CDR3 is TGTGCCAGCAGTTTAAAGCCGGCACCGGGACTAGCGGGAGAGGAGGGCTACGAGCAGTACTTC. Its translation: CASSLKPAPGLAGEEGYEQYF.

The chain links TRBV29-1 to TRBJ1-3; 9 bases align to TRBD1. There are 13 residues in the CDR3. The V segment lost 3 bases and the J segment 3 bases; nucleotides outside the gene matches: 0. Germline V lookup: CDR1 SQVTM, CDR2 ANQGSEA. CDR3 residues: CSVETGGGNTIYF. CDR3 coding DNA: TGCAGCGTTGAGACAGGGGGTGGAAACACCATATATTTT.

CDR3 in amino acids: CASSYLALGAGEQFF. CDR3 nucleotides: TGTGCCAGCAGTTACTTAGCTCTGGGGGCGGGGGAGCAGTTCTTC. V usage is TRBV6-6 and J usage is TRBJ2-1, with D possibly called TRBD1 or TRBD2 (6 bases each). V dropped 1 base and J dropped 10 bases, with 17 bases sitting between them. The CDR3 spans 15 residues. Germline loops: CDR1 MNHNY, CDR2 SVGAGI (reference sequence).